This TCR beta chain derives from a study of T cells after yellow fever vaccination. Each CDR3 protein is one row after TCRdb ran MiXCR on the 5' RACE reads. The sample includes about 320,000 distinct CDR3 sequences, 3.5% to 4.5% of them seen just once. Trimming took off 6 bases at V and 7 bases at J, with 15 bases between the two ends. Germline CDR1 is MNHEY and CDR2 is SMNVEV (reference sequence). This CDR3 comprises 14 residues. The sequence came from a man between 18 and 35 years old who received the YFV17D yellow fever vaccine. The gene calls are TRBV27 and TRBJ2-2; D may match TRBD1 or TRBD2 (6 bases each). Sequenced here: PBMCs, sampled 15 days after the yellow fever booster vaccination. The CDR3 DNA reads as TGTGCCAGCAGCAGTGACAGGCGGGGCGGGGAGCTGTTTTTT. This sequence encodes CASSSDRRGGELFF.